The subject of this entry is one T cell receptor beta chain. This entry comes from a study of blood T cell repertoires in COVID-19. Turning to the study itself: Acute and convalescent COVID-19 specimens originated in the United States, Italy and Spain.

As processed by the authors: From reference gene primer amplification, estimates of nucleated cell counts were derived. Clones were read by immunoSEQ multiplex PCR, and TCRdb kept only the in-frame ones, dropping some. V and J calls and clone size come straight from that table; D and trimming were deduced from the DNA. The sample holds about 350,000 clones, around 87% seen once. Sequenced: PBMCs or T cells enriched from blood (not recorded which). This clonotype was obtained from a woman aged 25 to 39 who had recovered from COVID-19.

CDR3 residues: CASRYTGTNYGYTF. The CDR3 DNA sequence: TGTGCCAGCAGATATACAGGGACTAACTATGGCTACACCTTC. The chain recombines TRBV28 with TRBJ1-2; D is possibly TRBD1 (6 bases). The CDR3 spans 14 residues. Trimming left V 6 bases short and J 0 bases short, with 11 bases between. Germline V lookup: CDR1 MDHEN, CDR2 SYDVKM.